One sample yielded the 22 T cell receptor beta chains listed below, sequenced in a study of shared clonotypes between healthy human individuals. Here immunoSEQ multiplex PCR was the method, and the copy in TCRdb shows in-frame clones only, minus some. The sample lists some 2.3 million clones; over 85% were seen once. Specimen: naive CD4+ T cells from PBMCs. Subset of the sample: CD45RA+ positively selected. The receptors come from a man between 18 and 29 years old in good health. Some clones in this sample may be carry-over from other donors' samples.

The CDR3 coding sequence is TGCGCCAGCAGCTCAACGGGCAACCCGGGGGATACGCAGTATTTT. It encodes CASSSTGNPGDTQYF. The chain combines TRBV5-1 with TRBJ2-3; the D gene is possibly TRBD2 (5 bases). Trimming removed 3 bases from V and 6 bases from J, with 17 bases in between. This CDR3 is built from 15 residues. The germline V gene encodes CDR1 SGHRS and CDR2 YFSETQ.

In this sample, this clone turned up once. The chain links TRBV2 to TRBJ2-1; TRBD2 matches at 8 bases. Germline CDR1 and CDR2: SNHLY and FYNNEI. The CDR3 totals 17 residues. V shed 5 bases and J 6 bases; nucleotides not matched to a gene: 15. CDR3 nucleotides: TGTGCCAGCAGTCGGGGAACTAGCGGCCTCGGGTCCAATGAGCAGTTCTTC. Protein sequence: CASSRGTSGLGSNEQFF. The full variable domain, in which reference TRBV2 and TRBJ2-1 provide the parts outside the CDR3, is EPEVTQTPSHQVTQMGQEVILRCVPISNHLYFYWYRQILGQKVEFLVSFYNNEISEKSEIFDDQFSVERPDGSNFTLKIRSTKLEDSAMYFCASSRGTSGLGSNEQFFGPGTRLTVL.

This chain connects TRBV5-1 to TRBJ2-1, with D perhaps TRBD1 (6 bases). V gave up 3 bases and J gave up 4 bases, with 11 bases separating them. Germline-derived CDR1 and CDR2 are SGHRS and YFSETQ. This CDR3 contains 14 residues. The CDR3: CASSSGTRYNEQFF. The CDR3 DNA is TGCGCCAGCAGCTCAGGGACAAGATACAATGAGCAGTTCTTC. Using reference TRBV5-1 and TRBJ2-1 for the parts outside the CDR3, the full variable domain is KAGVTQTPRYLIKTRGQQVTLSCSPISGHRSVSWYQQTPGQGLQFLFEYFSETQRNKGNFPGRFSGRQFSNSRSEMNVSTLELGDSALYLCASSSGTRYNEQFFGPGTRLTVL.

The CDR3 nucleotides are TGTGCCAGCAGCCGGAGGGACTCAAGCTCCTACGAGCAGTACTTC. Protein product: CASSRRDSSSYEQYF. The chain recombines TRBV7-2 with TRBJ2-7; D perhaps matches TRBD2 (6 bases). V dropped 5 bases and J dropped 0 bases, with 14 bases sitting between them. Germline lookup yields CDR1 SGHTA and CDR2 FQGNSA. CDR3 length equals 15 residues.

The chain has TRBV19 and TRBJ1-5; the D is unclear. Per the germline V gene, CDR1 is LNHDA and CDR2 is SQIVND (reference sequence). The CDR3 runs 17 residues. Deletions cut 4 bases from V and 3 bases from J, with 19 bases between. This CDR3 is CASSTVSLLYPNQPQHF. CDR3 nucleotide sequence: TGTGCCAGTAGTACCGTCTCGCTACTTTACCCCAATCAGCCCCAGCATTTT.

The chain joins TRBV6-1 to TRBJ2-5, with no clear D. The V end was cut by 3 bases, the J end by 11 bases, with 1 base between. Per the germline V gene, CDR1 is MNHNS and CDR2 is SASEGT. The CDR3 length is 8 residues. The CDR3 reads CASSEQYF. The CDR3 DNA reads as TGTGCCAGCAGTGAGCAGTACTTC.

Note on this clone: In the same sample, other DNA sequences code for this CDR3. The J gene is TRBJ1-2, the V gene TRBV18; TRBD1 is a possible D gene (6 bases). Trimming took off 3 bases at V and 1 base at J, with 9 bases between the two ends. CDR3 length equals 14 residues. Germline values: CDR1 KGHSH, CDR2 LQKENI. The chain's CDR3 is CASSPGQFNYGYTF. The CDR3 DNA reads TGTGCCAGCTCACCCGGACAGTTTAACTATGGCTACACCTTC. The whole variable domain, filled in from reference TRBV18 and TRBJ1-2, reads NAGVMQNPRHLVRRRGQEARLRCSPMKGHSHVYWYRQLPEEGLKFMVYLQKENIIDESGMPKERFSAEFPKEGPSILRIQQVVRGDSAAYFCASSPGQFNYGYTFGSGTRLTVV.

The chain's CDR3 is CASSLGTIPPSYEQYF. The CDR3 nucleotides read TGTGCCAGCAGCTTGGGGACCATCCCTCCCTCCTACGAGCAGTACTTC. The rearrangement uses TRBV5-6 and TRBJ2-7, with D unclear. The V end was cut by 0 bases, the J end by 0 bases, with 13 bases between. The CDR3 totals 16 residues. Looked up from germline, CDR1 is SGHDT and CDR2 is YYEEEE.

The chain employs TRBV27 and TRBJ2-1; TRBD2 matches 11 bases. This CDR3 comprises 16 residues. V lost 6 bases and J lost 8; bases outside the gene matches: 12. Germline CDR1 MNHEY, CDR2 SMNVEV (reference sequence). CDR3 nucleotide sequence: TGTGCCAGCAGCTTTGCGACTAGCGGGACCTTGTATGAGCAGTTCTTC. Its protein is CASSFATSGTLYEQFF.

The genes are TRBV19 and TRBJ1-1, with D perhaps TRBD1 (6 bases). This CDR3 is built from 15 residues. V lost 7 bases and J 5 bases, leaving 20 bases between the germline ends. Germline lookup yields CDR1 LNHDA and CDR2 SQIVND (reference sequence). The CDR3 nucleotides read TGTGCCAGTACCCCCCGGCGGGGGGCGCAAACTGAAGCTTTCTTT. As protein: CASTPRRGAQTEAFF. The whole variable domain, filled in from reference TRBV19 and TRBJ1-1, reads DGGITQSPKYLFRKEGQNVTLSCEQNLNHDAMYWYRQDPGQGLRLIYYSQIVNDFQKGDIAEGYSVSREKKESFPLTVTSAQKNPTAFYLCASTPRRGAQTEAFFGQGTRLTVV.

The DNA of the CDR3 is TGTGCCAGCAGCTTTGGCCCGACAGGGGTCTACGAGCAGTACTTC. It is translated as CASSFGPTGVYEQYF. The chain joins TRBV5-6 to TRBJ2-7, with 8 positions matching TRBD1. Trimming at V came to 2 bases and at J to 3 bases, leaving 7 bases not matched to a gene. This CDR3 is built from 15 residues. Germline V CDR1 and CDR2: SGHDT, YYEEEE. Complete variable domain (other parts from reference TRBV5-6 and TRBJ2-7): DAGVTQSPTHLIKTRGQQVTLRCSPKSGHDTVSWYQQALGQGPQFIFQYYEEEERQRGNFPDRFSGHQFPNYSSELNVNALLLGDSALYLCASSFGPTGVYEQYFGPGTRLTVT.

The chain recombines TRBV18 with TRBJ1-1; a possible D gene is TRBD1 (5 bases). Trimming removed 3 bases from V and 4 bases from J, with 18 bases in between. Germline V gives CDR1 KGHSH, CDR2 LQKENI. The CDR3 runs to 16 residues. In nucleotides, the CDR3 is TGTGCCAGCTCACCCCGGGGGGTTACCTGGGGCACTGAAGCTTTCTTT. Its translation: CASSPRGVTWGTEAFF.

The genes are TRBV29-1 and TRBJ1-1, with 9 bases lining up with TRBD1. The junction had 7 bases not matched to a gene; V was cut back by 1 base and J by 4 bases. The germline CDR1 and CDR2 sequences are SQVTM and ANQGSEA. The CDR3 runs 15 residues. CDR3 in DNA: TGCAGCGTTGAAGGGGCGACAGGGGGAAGCACTGAAGCTTTCTTT. Protein sequence: CSVEGATGGSTEAFF.

This rearrangement joins TRBV2 to TRBJ2-2; D could derive from TRBD1 or TRBD2 (5 bases each). Germline lookup yields CDR1 SNHLY and CDR2 FYNNEI. This CDR3 contains 15 residues. V lost 7 bases and J 0 bases, leaving 12 bases between the germline ends. The CDR3 sequence is CASNRDGPNTGELFF. In nucleotides, the CDR3 is TGTGCCAGCAACCGGGACGGCCCGAACACCGGGGAGCTGTTTTTT.

The J gene is TRBJ1-2, the V gene TRBV4-3, with D possibly being TRBD1 (5 bases). Germline lookup yields CDR1 LGHNA and CDR2 YSLEER. The CDR3 has 13 amino acids. The ends were cut back, 0 bases at V and 5 bases at J, with 7 bases in the middle. The CDR3: CASSQDQGYGYTF. CDR3 sequence (DNA): TGCGCCAGCAGCCAAGATCAGGGTTATGGCTACACCTTC.

The chain employs TRBV29-1 and TRBJ1-2; 9 bases map to TRBD1. CDR1 SQVTM and CDR2 ANQGSEA come from the germline V gene. The junction had 10 bases not matched to a gene; V was cut back by 7 bases and J by 7 bases. CDR3 length equals 13 residues. The CDR3 spells CSADEQGASGYTF. CDR3 in DNA: TGCAGCGCTGACGAACAGGGGGCGTCTGGCTACACCTTC.

The genes are TRBV4-2 and TRBJ1-1; no clear D gene. The V end lost 4 bases, the J end lost 1 base, and 16 bases lay between the germline ends. In germline, CDR1 is LGHNA, CDR2 YNFKEQ. CDR3 length equals 16 residues. CDR3 DNA: TGTGCCAGCAGCCTAAACCCCCCGCTTCCGAACACTGAAGCTTTCTTT. It specifies CASSLNPPLPNTEAFF.

The CDR3 loop reads CASSPFVAKNIQYF. The CDR3 DNA is TGTGCCAGCAGTCCATTCGTGGCCAAAAACATTCAGTACTTC. The chain recombines TRBV28 with TRBJ2-4; D uncertain. Trimming left V 5 bases short and J 1 base short, with 9 bases between. The V gene's germline CDR1 is MDHEN and CDR2 SYDVKM. CDR3 length: 14 residues.

CDR3 sequence reads: CASSVFGGQGGGEAKNIQYF. For the CDR3, the DNA is TGTGCCAGCAGTGTGTTTGGAGGACAGGGTGGCGGAGAAGCCAAAAACATTCAGTACTTC. The rearrangement uses TRBV6-1 and TRBJ2-4, with 8 nucleotides matching TRBD1. The CDR3 is 20 amino acids. With 4 bases clipped from V and 0 bases from J, the junction kept 17 bases outside the gene matches. Germline-derived CDR1 and CDR2 are MNHNS and SASEGT.

This rearrangement joins TRBV18 to TRBJ2-7; 7 bases agree with TRBD2. V shed 6 bases and J 6 bases; nucleotides not matched to a gene: 5. Germline loops: CDR1 KGHSH, CDR2 LQKENI. The length of the CDR3 is 12 residues. CDR3: CASSPGGREQYF. The CDR3 DNA reads TGTGCCAGCTCTCCGGGGGGACGCGAGCAGTACTTC.

The chain has TRBV7-2 and TRBJ2-7; TRBD2 aligns across 14 bases. Losses at the gene ends were 2 bases for V and 3 bases for J; bases not matched to a gene: 6. The CDR3 spans 17 residues. CDR1 is SGHTA, CDR2 FQGNSA, per germline. The CDR3: CASSLLGTSGSLYEQYF. As DNA, the CDR3 is TGTGCCAGCAGCTTATTGGGGACTAGCGGGAGCCTCTACGAGCAGTACTTC.

J is TRBJ2-7 and V is TRBV6-1; no clear D. There are 14 residues in the CDR3. Trimming shortened V by 9 bases and J by 2 bases, and 17 bases separated the two germline ends. Germline assignment: CDR1 MNHNS and CDR2 SASEGT. The CDR3 here is CASQRAAITYEQYF. Here the CDR3 DNA reads TGTGCCAGTCAACGGGCGGCGATAACCTACGAGCAGTACTTC.